The sample holds one count of the clone carrying this T cell receptor beta chain. Its antigen is unidentified. CDR1 and CDR2 from the germline V gene are SGHVS and FNYEAQ. The CDR3 runs 17 residues. Trimming cost V 5 bases and J 6 bases, with 23 bases left between them. The sample comes from a study of cytomegalovirus exposure and HLA in healthy donors. Study results and limitations: It was reportedly the case that the classifier diagnosed cytomegalovirus status with high specificity and sensitivity. Available immune exposure information covered CMV serostatus only. There were several of the most significant clusters that appeared linked to common viral pathogens in a later analysis. Researchers catalogued approximately 170 TCR beta chains as cytomegalovirus-associated.

Use of 60 Vbeta and 13 Jbeta primers characterized the PCR. The assay was immunoSEQ multiplex PCR, and TCRdb's table has in-frame clones only and misses some. The sample has 150,000 to 200,000 clones, 79% seen once; the top ten hold more than 0.55%. The clonotype was recovered from a woman between 40 and 55 years old in good health and CMV-seronegative. The chain is built from TRBV7-6 and TRBJ1-5; tentatively, D is TRBD1 (6 bases). Input material: PBMCs. DNA for the CDR3: TGTGCCAGCAGCCCAAAAACAGGGTCGGGCTTCGCTCAGCCCCAGCATTTT. Translating it yields CASSPKTGSGFAQPQHF.